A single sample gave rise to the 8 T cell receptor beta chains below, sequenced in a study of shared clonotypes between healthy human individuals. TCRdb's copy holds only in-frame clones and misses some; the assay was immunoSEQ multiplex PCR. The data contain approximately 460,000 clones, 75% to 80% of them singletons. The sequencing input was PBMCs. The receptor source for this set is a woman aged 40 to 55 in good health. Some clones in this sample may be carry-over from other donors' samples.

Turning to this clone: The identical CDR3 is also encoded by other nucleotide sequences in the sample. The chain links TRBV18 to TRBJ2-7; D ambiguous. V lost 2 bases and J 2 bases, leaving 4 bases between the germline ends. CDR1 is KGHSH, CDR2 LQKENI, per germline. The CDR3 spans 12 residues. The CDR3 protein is CASSPNAYEQYF. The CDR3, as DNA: TGTGCCAGCTCACCAAACGCCTACGAGCAGTACTTC.

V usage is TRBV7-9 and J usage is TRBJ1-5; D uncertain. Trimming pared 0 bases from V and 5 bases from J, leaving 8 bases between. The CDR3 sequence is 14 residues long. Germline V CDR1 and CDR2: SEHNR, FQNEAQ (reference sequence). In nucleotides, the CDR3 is TGTGCCAGCAGCTTAGCCATTCCCGATCAGCCCCAGCATTTT. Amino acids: CASSLAIPDQPQHF.

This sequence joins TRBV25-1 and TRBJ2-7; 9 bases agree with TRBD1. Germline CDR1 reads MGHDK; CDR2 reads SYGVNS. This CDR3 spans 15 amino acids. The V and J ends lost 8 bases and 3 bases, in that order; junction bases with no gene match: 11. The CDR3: CASADDRTGVYEQYF. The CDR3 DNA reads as TGTGCCAGCGCTGATGACAGGACAGGGGTCTACGAGCAGTACTTC.

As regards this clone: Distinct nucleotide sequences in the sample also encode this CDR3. The CDR3 protein is CAWSSGTGVYEQYF. CDR3 DNA sequence: TGTGCCTGGAGCTCCGGGACAGGGGTTTACGAGCAGTACTTC. This sequence joins TRBV30 and TRBJ2-7; 10 nucleotides align to TRBD1. The CDR3 is 14 amino acids. Germline loops: CDR1 GTSNPN, CDR2 SVGIG (reference sequence). With V trimmed by 3 bases and J by 4 bases, 6 bases remained unmatched. The variable domain in full, completed from reference TRBV30 and TRBJ2-7, reads SQTIHQWPATLVQPVGSPLSLECTVEGTSNPNLYWYRQAAGRGLQLLFYSVGIGQISSEVPQNLSASRPQDRQFILSSKKLLLSDSGFYLCAWSSGTGVYEQYFGPGTRLTVT.

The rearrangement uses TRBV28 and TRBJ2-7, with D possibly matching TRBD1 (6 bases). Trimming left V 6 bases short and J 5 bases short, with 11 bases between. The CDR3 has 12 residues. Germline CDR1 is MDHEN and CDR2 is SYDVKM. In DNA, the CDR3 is TGTGCCAGCAGCACCTACAGGGACGAGCAGTACTTC. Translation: CASSTYRDEQYF.

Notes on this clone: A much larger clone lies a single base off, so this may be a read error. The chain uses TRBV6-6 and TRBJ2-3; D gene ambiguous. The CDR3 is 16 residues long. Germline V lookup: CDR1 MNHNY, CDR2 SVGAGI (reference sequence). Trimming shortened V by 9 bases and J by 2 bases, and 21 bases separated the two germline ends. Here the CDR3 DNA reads TGTGCCAGAAGCAAACCCCACGGAAGGACCACAGATACGCAGTATTTT. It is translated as CARSKPHGRTTDTQYF.

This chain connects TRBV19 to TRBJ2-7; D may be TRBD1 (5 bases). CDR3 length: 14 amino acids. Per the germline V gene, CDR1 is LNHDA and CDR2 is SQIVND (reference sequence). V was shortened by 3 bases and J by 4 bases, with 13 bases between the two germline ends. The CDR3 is CASSIGTGAYEQYF. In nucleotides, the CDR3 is TGTGCCAGTAGTATCGGAACTGGGGCATACGAGCAGTACTTC.

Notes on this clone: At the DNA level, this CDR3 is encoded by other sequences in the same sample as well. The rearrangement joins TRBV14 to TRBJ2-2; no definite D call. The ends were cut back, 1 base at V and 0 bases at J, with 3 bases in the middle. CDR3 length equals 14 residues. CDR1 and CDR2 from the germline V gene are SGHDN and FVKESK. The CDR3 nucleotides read TGTGCCAGCAGCCAAGGAGCGAACACCGGGGAGCTGTTTTTT. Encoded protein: CASSQGANTGELFF. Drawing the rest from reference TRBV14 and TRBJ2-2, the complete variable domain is EAGVTQFPSHSVIEKGQTVTLRCDPISGHDNLYWYRRVMGKEIKFLLHFVKESKQDESGMPNNRFLAERTGGTYSTLKVQPAELEDSGVYFCASSQGANTGELFFGEGSRLTVL.